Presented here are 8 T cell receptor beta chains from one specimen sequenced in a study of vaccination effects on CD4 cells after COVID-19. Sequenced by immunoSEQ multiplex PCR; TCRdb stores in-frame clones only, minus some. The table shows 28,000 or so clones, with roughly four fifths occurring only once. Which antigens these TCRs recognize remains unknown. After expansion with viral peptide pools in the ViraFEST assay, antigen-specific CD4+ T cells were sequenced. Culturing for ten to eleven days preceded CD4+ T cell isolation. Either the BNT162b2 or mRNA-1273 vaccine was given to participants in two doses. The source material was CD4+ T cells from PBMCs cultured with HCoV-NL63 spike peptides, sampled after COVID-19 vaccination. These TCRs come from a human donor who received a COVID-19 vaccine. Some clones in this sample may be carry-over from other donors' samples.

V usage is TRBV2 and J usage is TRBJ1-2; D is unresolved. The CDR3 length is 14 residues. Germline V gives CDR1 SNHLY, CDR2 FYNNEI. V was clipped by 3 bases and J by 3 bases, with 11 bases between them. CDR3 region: CASSDARGDYGYTF. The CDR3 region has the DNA TGTGCCAGCAGTGATGCCAGAGGTGACTATGGCTACACCTTC.

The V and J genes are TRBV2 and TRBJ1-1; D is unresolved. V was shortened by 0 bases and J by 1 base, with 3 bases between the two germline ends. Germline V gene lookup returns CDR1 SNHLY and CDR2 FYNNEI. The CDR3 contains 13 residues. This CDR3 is CASSEAANTEAFF. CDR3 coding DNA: TGTGCCAGCAGTGAAGCAGCGAACACTGAAGCTTTCTTT.

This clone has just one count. CDR3 in DNA: TGTGCCAGCAGCCCGATGGACAGGGGAGGGAACATTCAGTACTTC. Translated: CASSPMDRGGNIQYF. The rearrangement links TRBV3-1 (or the pseudogene TRBV3-2) to TRBJ2-4; 9 bases fit TRBD1. V gave up 4 bases and J gave up 7 bases; unmatched junction bases: 8. The CDR3 covers 15 residues. Germline-derived CDR1 and CDR2 are LGHDT and YNNKEL (reference sequence).

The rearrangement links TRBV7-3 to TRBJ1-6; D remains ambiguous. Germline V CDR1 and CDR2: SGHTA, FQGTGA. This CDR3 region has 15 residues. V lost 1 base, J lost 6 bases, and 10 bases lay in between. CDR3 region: CASSLSPRVNSPLHF. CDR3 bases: TGTGCCAGCAGCTTAAGCCCACGCGTTAATTCACCCCTCCACTTT.

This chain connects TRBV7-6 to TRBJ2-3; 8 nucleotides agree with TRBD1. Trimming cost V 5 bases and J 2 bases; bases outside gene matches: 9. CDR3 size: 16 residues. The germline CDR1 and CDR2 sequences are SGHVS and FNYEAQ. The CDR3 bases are TGTGCCAGCAGCCCAATCAGGACAGGGCCCACAGATACGCAGTATTTT. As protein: CASSPIRTGPTDTQYF.

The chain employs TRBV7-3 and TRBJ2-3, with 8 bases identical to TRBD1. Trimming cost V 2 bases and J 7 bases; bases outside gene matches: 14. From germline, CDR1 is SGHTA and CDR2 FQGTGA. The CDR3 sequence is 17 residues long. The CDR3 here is CASSLGLGQGFSNTQYF. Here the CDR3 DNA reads TGTGCCAGCAGCTTAGGATTAGGACAGGGATTCTCAAATACGCAGTATTTT. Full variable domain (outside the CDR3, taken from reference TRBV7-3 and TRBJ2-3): GAGVSQTPSNKVTEKGKYVELRCDPISGHTALYWYRQSLGQGPEFLIYFQGTGAADDSGLPNDRFFAVRPEGSVSTLKIQRTERGDSAVYLCASSLGLGQGFSNTQYFGPGTRLTVL.

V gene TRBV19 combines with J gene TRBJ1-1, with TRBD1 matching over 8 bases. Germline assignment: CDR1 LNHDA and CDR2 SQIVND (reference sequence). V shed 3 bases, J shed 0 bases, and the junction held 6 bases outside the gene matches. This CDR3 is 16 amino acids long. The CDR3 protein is CASSMTGVYMNTEAFF. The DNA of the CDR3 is TGTGCCAGTAGTATGACAGGGGTTTACATGAACACTGAAGCTTTCTTT.

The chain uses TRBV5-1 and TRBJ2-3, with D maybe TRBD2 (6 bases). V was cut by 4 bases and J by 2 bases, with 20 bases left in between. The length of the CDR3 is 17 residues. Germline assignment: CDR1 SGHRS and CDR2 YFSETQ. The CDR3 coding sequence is TGCGCCAGCAGCCCGTTAAGACAAGGGACTGTCACAGATACGCAGTATTTT. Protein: CASSPLRQGTVTDTQYF. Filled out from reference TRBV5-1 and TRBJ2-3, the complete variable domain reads KAGVTQTPRYLIKTRGQQVTLSCSPISGHRSVSWYQQTPGQGLQFLFEYFSETQRNKGNFPGRFSGRQFSNSRSEMNVSTLELGDSALYLCASSPLRQGTVTDTQYFGPGTRLTVL.